This T cell receptor (beta chain) was identified during a study of blood T cells in healthy people across ages. A second PCR, run for about 7 to 11 cycles, used a sample-barcoded 5' primer plus a J-beta primer mix. Using its own MiXCR run on the 5' RACE reads, TCRdb lists one record per CDR3 protein. The sample lists 1.5 million to 2 million distinct CDR3 sequences; around 48% were seen once. The CDR3 length is 17 residues. V lost 2 bases to trimming and J lost 2 bases, with 17 bases between them. Germline V gene data show CDR1 as SGDLS and CDR2 as YYNGEE. This clonotype was obtained from a middle-aged woman in good health. The V and J genes are TRBV9 and TRBJ2-1; D remains ambiguous. What was sequenced was blood. CDR3 amino acids: CASSVVAAEMTYNEQFF. Here the CDR3 DNA reads TGTGCCAGCAGCGTTGTCGCTGCAGAAATGACCTACAATGAGCAGTTCTTC.